These 30 T cell receptor beta chains share one sample of origin, sequenced in a study of blood T cell repertoires in COVID-19. Clones were read by immunoSEQ multiplex PCR, and TCRdb kept only the in-frame ones, dropping some. The sample carries approximately 160,000 clones, approximately 83% recorded once. The sample taken for sequencing was peripheral blood. All receptors come from an elderly woman with active or convalescent COVID-19.

The chain combines TRBV3-1 (or the pseudogene TRBV3-2) with TRBJ1-5; no clear D gene. Germline assignment: CDR1 LGHDT and CDR2 YNNKEL (reference sequence). Trimming took off 4 bases at V and 4 bases at J, with 5 bases between the two ends. This CDR3 contains 12 residues. CDR3 in amino acids: CASSLHNQPQHF. DNA of the CDR3: TGTGCCAGCAGCCTCCATAATCAGCCCCAGCATTTT.

The chain joins TRBV7-9 to TRBJ2-7; D possibly corresponds to TRBD1 (5 bases). CDR1 SEHNR and CDR2 FQNEAQ come from the germline V gene (reference sequence). The CDR3 extends over 14 amino acids. Trimming cost V 2 bases and J 2 bases, with 10 bases left between them. The CDR3: CASSLFDRPYEQYF. CDR3 DNA: TGTGCCAGCAGCTTATTCGACAGACCCTACGAGCAGTACTTC.

V and J are TRBV6-4 and TRBJ2-5, with D possibly TRBD2 on 5 matching bases. V was cut by 9 bases and J by 5 bases, with 7 bases left in between. CDR1 MRHNA and CDR2 SNTAGT come from the germline V gene. The CDR3 is 10 amino acids. CDR3 sequence reads: CARTGETQYF. The CDR3 DNA reads TGTGCCAGGACGGGGGAGACCCAGTACTTC.

This sequence joins TRBV19 and TRBJ1-6; 10 nucleotides agree with TRBD1. CDR1 is LNHDA and CDR2 is SQIVND in the germline V gene (reference sequence). J lost 10 bases, V lost 8 bases, and 8 bases had no gene match. The CDR3 runs to 14 residues. CDR3 sequence reads: CASGRQGADSPLHF. The CDR3 bases are TGTGCCAGTGGTAGACAGGGGGCGGACTCACCCCTCCACTTT.

The V gene is TRBV6-5, the J gene TRBJ1-6; possibly TRBD1 for D (5 bases). Germline V lookup: CDR1 MNHEY, CDR2 SVGAGI. The length of the CDR3 is 13 residues. The ends were cut back, 7 bases at V and 14 bases at J, with 18 bases in the middle. CDR3 bases: TGTGCCAGCACCTTCGGGGGGGGGAAGACCCTCCACTTT. Its protein is CASTFGGGKTLHF.

The chain uses TRBV7-2 and TRBJ1-5; D gene uncertain. Trimming stripped 5 bases from V and 7 bases from J, with 18 bases between. The CDR3 length is 15 residues. The germline CDR1 and CDR2 sequences are SGHTA and FQGNSA. The CDR3: CASSPMGGGEQPQHF. CDR3 bases: TGTGCCAGCAGCCCGATGGGAGGAGGCGAGCAGCCCCAGCATTTT. Complete variable domain (other parts from reference TRBV7-2 and TRBJ1-5): GAGVSQSPSNKVTEKGKDVELRCDPISGHTALYWYRQSLGQGLEFLIYFQGNSAPDKSGLPSDRFSAERTGGSVSTLTIQRTQQEDSAVYLCASSPMGGGEQPQHFGDGTRLSIL.

This clone showed up just once. The V call is TRBV15, the J call TRBJ1-1; no clear D. Germline V CDR1 and CDR2: LNHNV, YYDKDF (reference sequence). The length of the CDR3 is 15 residues. With 0 bases removed from V and 4 bases from J, the gap between germline ends came to 12 bases. The CDR3 here is CATSRDPSLSTEAFF. The CDR3 nucleotides read TGTGCCACCAGCAGAGATCCAAGTCTATCCACTGAAGCTTTCTTT.

The V call is TRBV7-9, the J call TRBJ2-3, with D possibly being TRBD2 (5 bases). The CDR3 has 15 amino acids. In germline, CDR1 is SEHNR, CDR2 FQNEAQ (reference sequence). The germline V and J ends were trimmed by 6 bases and 5 bases, with 18 bases remaining between them. In nucleotides, the CDR3 is TGTGCCAGCAGGCGGAGCGGCGAAGTTGAAGATACGCAGTATTTT. Residues: CASRRSGEVEDTQYF.

Remarks on this clone: The sample has other DNA sequences that encode this CDR3 too. V is TRBV7-2 and J is TRBJ2-7, with D uncertain. The CDR3 length is 12 residues. V lost 4 bases and J lost 3, with 7 bases in between. Germline V gene lookup returns CDR1 SGHTA and CDR2 FQGNSA. CDR3 sequence: CASSSPGYEQYF. Here the CDR3 DNA reads TGTGCCAGCAGCTCCCCCGGCTACGAGCAGTACTTC.

This chain's CDR3 is CSVRPDRGYADTQYF. The CDR3 DNA is TGCAGCGTTCGGCCGGACAGGGGGTATGCAGATACGCAGTATTTT. The V and J genes are TRBV29-1 and TRBJ2-3, with 10 nucleotides matching TRBD1. V shed 5 bases, J shed 4 bases, and the junction held 9 bases outside the gene matches. There are 15 residues in the CDR3. Germline V gives CDR1 SQVTM, CDR2 ANQGSEA.

Remarks on this clone: Other DNA sequences in this sample translate to the same CDR3. This chain's CDR3 is CASSLREGGICQPQHF. The CDR3 nucleotides read TGTGCCAGCAGCTTACGGGAGGGGGGGATCTGTCAGCCCCAGCATTTT. The V and J genes are TRBV7-4 and TRBJ1-5, with D maybe TRBD1 (6 bases). Trimming took 2 bases from V and 6 from J, leaving 17 bases between them. The CDR3 is 16 amino acids. CDR1 and CDR2 from the germline V gene are SGHVT and SQSDAQ.

In this sample, this clone turned up once. The chain joins TRBV10-2 to TRBJ1-1, with D maybe TRBD1 (6 bases). The CDR3 loop spans 14 amino acids. From germline, CDR1 is WSHSY and CDR2 SAAADI. Trimming pared 6 bases from V and 1 base from J, leaving 12 bases between. Written as DNA, the CDR3 is TGCGCCAGCAGGGAGGGGACAACGAACACTGAAGCTTTCTTT. This translates into CASREGTTNTEAFF.

This sequence joins TRBV5-6 and TRBJ2-7; 8 nucleotides match TRBD1. The ends lost 3 bases at V and 4 bases at J; junction bases unmatched: 9. The germline V gene encodes CDR1 SGHDT and CDR2 YYEEEE. CDR3 length: 15 residues. The CDR3 sequence is CASSSLRTGRYEQYF. DNA for the CDR3: TGTGCCAGCAGCTCTCTTCGGACAGGGAGATACGAGCAGTACTTC. Filled out from reference TRBV5-6 and TRBJ2-7, the complete variable domain reads DAGVTQSPTHLIKTRGQQVTLRCSPKSGHDTVSWYQQALGQGPQFIFQYYEEEERQRGNFPDRFSGHQFPNYSSELNVNALLLGDSALYLCASSSLRTGRYEQYFGPGTRLTVT.

V usage is TRBV7-2 and J usage is TRBJ2-1, with 13 bases lining up with TRBD2. The CDR3 totals 15 residues. Germline assignment: CDR1 SGHTA and CDR2 FQGNSA. V trimming: 4 bases; J trimming: 5 bases; junction bases outside the gene matches: 2. Written as DNA, the CDR3 is TGTGCCAGCAGCTCCGGACTAGCGGGGGACAATGAGCAGTTCTTC. It encodes CASSSGLAGDNEQFF. Full variable domain (rest looked up from reference TRBV7-2 and TRBJ2-1): GAGVSQSPSNKVTEKGKDVELRCDPISGHTALYWYRQSLGQGLEFLIYFQGNSAPDKSGLPSDRFSAERTGGSVSTLTIQRTQQEDSAVYLCASSSGLAGDNEQFFGPGTRLTVL.

This clone has a handful of counts. The chain links TRBV19 to TRBJ1-2; no clear D. Between the trimmed V and J ends, which lost 7 bases and 0 bases, there was a span of 12 bases. Germline CDR1 and CDR2: LNHDA and SQIVND (reference sequence). The CDR3 loop spans 14 amino acids. CDR3 coding DNA: TGTGCCAGTAAGGAGCAGCTCACTAACTATGGCTACACCTTC. Protein: CASKEQLTNYGYTF. The full variable domain, completed using reference TRBV19 and TRBJ1-2, is DGGITQSPKYLFRKEGQNVTLSCEQNLNHDAMYWYRQDPGQGLRLIYYSQIVNDFQKGDIAEGYSVSREKKESFPLTVTSAQKNPTAFYLCASKEQLTNYGYTFGSGTRLTVV.

The sample holds a few counts of this clone. This rearrangement joins TRBV10-3 to TRBJ1-1, with D maybe TRBD1 (5 bases). The V end lost 10 bases, the J end lost 7 bases, and 13 bases lay between the germline ends. The CDR3 contains 11 residues. Germline CDR1 reads ENHRY; CDR2 reads SYGVKD. Written as DNA, the CDR3 is TGTGCCACCTCCCGGGGGGTTGAAGCTTTCTTT. It specifies CATSRGVEAFF.

This clone was detected once. V gene TRBV6-1 combines with J gene TRBJ2-1; 7 nucleotides agree with TRBD1. Germline V gene sequence: CDR1 MNHNS, CDR2 SASEGT. V dropped 3 bases and J dropped 0; count of bases not matched to a gene: 2. The CDR3 sequence is 15 residues long. The CDR3 sequence: CASSETGSSYNEQFF. The DNA of the CDR3 is TGTGCCAGCAGTGAGACAGGGAGCTCCTACAATGAGCAGTTCTTC.

This clone was counted between two and nine times. The J gene is TRBJ1-1, the V gene TRBV5-6; 7 nucleotides match TRBD1. CDR3 size: 13 residues. J was trimmed by 4 bases and V by 4 bases; bases with no gene match: 4. Germline assignment: CDR1 SGHDT and CDR2 YYEEEE. The CDR3 DNA reads TGTGCCAGCAGCACCCCAGGGGGCACTGAAGCTTTCTTT. Its translation: CASSTPGGTEAFF. The entire variable domain, with the rest obtained from reference TRBV5-6 and TRBJ1-1, is as follows: DAGVTQSPTHLIKTRGQQVTLRCSPKSGHDTVSWYQQALGQGPQFIFQYYEEEERQRGNFPDRFSGHQFPNYSSELNVNALLLGDSALYLCASSTPGGTEAFFGQGTRLTVV.

The CDR3, as DNA: TGTGCCAGCAGTTACGACAGGGTGGGGACTGAAGCTTTCTTT. Translation: CASSYDRVGTEAFF. This chain connects TRBV6-2 or TRBV6-3 to TRBJ1-1; 7 nucleotides align to TRBD1. Looked up from germline, CDR1 is MNHEY and CDR2 is SVGEGT. V shed 2 bases and J 5 bases; nucleotides not matched to a gene: 5. The length of the CDR3 is 14 residues.

The gene calls are TRBV3-1 (or the pseudogene TRBV3-2) and TRBJ2-1; 10 bases match TRBD2. CDR3 length: 16 amino acids. Germline assignment: CDR1 LGHDT and CDR2 YNNKEL (reference sequence). Unmatched junction bases numbered 7, after V lost 2 bases and J lost 6 bases. CDR3 bases: TGTGCCAGCAGCCAACAAGCGGGGGGGCCAGGCAATGAGCAGTTCTTC. Protein: CASSQQAGGPGNEQFF.

The genes are TRBV7-9 and TRBJ1-6, with D possibly being TRBD1 (5 bases). CDR1 and CDR2 from the germline V gene are SEHNR and FQNEAQ (reference sequence). Trimming cost V 1 base and J 14 bases, with 12 bases left between them. This CDR3 is built from 13 residues. The CDR3 DNA reads TGTGCCAGCAGCTTAGACCAGGGTCTGACCCTCCACTTT. It encodes CASSLDQGLTLHF.

This chain connects TRBV7-2 to TRBJ1-1; unclear D gene. There are 14 residues in the CDR3. V was pared by 5 bases and J by 0 bases, with 10 bases between. Germline CDR1 SGHTA, CDR2 FQGNSA. The CDR3 spells CASSLPILNTEAFF. CDR3 coding DNA: TGTGCCAGCAGCCTCCCTATTTTGAACACTGAAGCTTTCTTT.

The chain couples TRBV3-1 (or the pseudogene TRBV3-2) to TRBJ1-2; 9 bases match TRBD1. The junction had 4 bases not matched to a gene; V was cut back by 2 bases and J by 3 bases. This CDR3 is built from 15 residues. Germline loops: CDR1 LGHDT, CDR2 YNNKEL (reference sequence). CDR3 DNA sequence: TGTGCCAGCAGCCAACGGACAGGGGATGACTATGGCTACACCTTC. This gives the protein CASSQRTGDDYGYTF.

The chain combines TRBV7-9 with TRBJ2-1; 8 bases fit TRBD1. The germline gives CDR1 SEHNR, CDR2 FQNEAQ (reference sequence). The CDR3 is 15 amino acids. After removal of 6 bases from V and 1 base from J, the junction contained 5 bases not matched to a gene. Written as DNA, the CDR3 is TGTGCCAGCAGGTACCGGGACAGGTCCTACAATGAGCAGTTCTTC. Protein sequence: CASRYRDRSYNEQFF.

The chain links TRBV4-2 to TRBJ1-4, with D hard to call. CDR1 LGHNA and CDR2 YNFKEQ come from the germline V gene. The V and J ends lost 10 bases and 7 bases respectively, with 16 bases between them. The length of the CDR3 is 13 residues. CDR3 sequence: CATKNGRAEKLFF. CDR3 in DNA: TGTGCCACGAAAAACGGGCGGGCTGAAAAACTGTTTTTT.

This clone was seen once. The rearrangement uses TRBV5-1 and TRBJ2-7; 11 bases fit TRBD2. Germline loops: CDR1 SGHRS, CDR2 YFSETQ. V shed 7 bases, J shed 0 bases, and the junction held 6 bases outside the gene matches. This CDR3 is built from 15 residues. The CDR3 here is CASSGTSGTSYEQYF. CDR3 bases: TGCGCCAGCTCCGGGACTAGCGGAACCTCCTACGAGCAGTACTTC.

The chain employs TRBV4-3 and TRBJ1-2; D remains unclear. Trimming shortened V by 1 base and J by 4 bases, and 16 bases separated the two germline ends. Germline V gives CDR1 LGHNA, CDR2 YSLEER. The CDR3 is 16 amino acids. CDR3 amino acids: CASSQGPGFSGYGYTF. The CDR3 nucleotides read TGCGCCAGCAGCCAAGGTCCGGGGTTTTCAGGCTATGGCTACACCTTC.

This clone has only one observation. V gene TRBV7-9 combines with J gene TRBJ1-1; D gene ambiguous. The CDR3 length is 13 residues. The V gene's germline CDR1 is SEHNR and CDR2 FQNEAQ (reference sequence). Trimming took 5 bases from V and 0 from J, leaving 7 bases between them. The CDR3 reads CASSSNMNTEAFF. The CDR3 DNA reads as TGTGCCAGCAGCAGCAATATGAACACTGAAGCTTTCTTT.

The V gene is TRBV9, the J gene TRBJ2-3; TRBD2 might be the D (5 bases). The CDR3 is 15 residues long. V lost 4 bases to trimming and J lost 8 bases, with 20 bases between them. Germline V gives CDR1 SGDLS, CDR2 YYNGEE. The CDR3 region has the DNA TGTGCCAGCAGCCCCACACCAGTCGTTGAGGGTACGCAGTATTTT. Its protein is CASSPTPVVEGTQYF.

The chain employs TRBV19 and TRBJ1-5; D might be TRBD1 (5 bases). The length of the CDR3 is 14 residues. Trimming stripped 8 bases from V and 0 bases from J, with 11 bases between. The germline gives CDR1 LNHDA, CDR2 SQIVND (reference sequence). CDR3 nucleotide sequence: TGTGCCAGTGTTAACAGGTTTAGCAATCAGCCCCAGCATTTT. Translated, it gives CASVNRFSNQPQHF.